The sample holds many counts of the clone carrying this T cell receptor (beta chain). Its antigen is unknown. This record comes from a study of T cells in Graves' hyperthyroidism and ophthalmopathy. Uncontrolled infection, other autoimmune disease, pregnancy or lactation barred patients from enrollment. The authors took PBMCs from 10 ml fresh peripheral blood. RNA transcripts gave rise to amplified TCR beta CDR3 regions. With the HTBI primer set, the TCR CDR3 went through a first round of RT-PCR. One entry per CDR3 protein results from TCRdb running MiXCR on the multiplex PCR reads. The data contain 700,000 or so distinct CDR3 sequences, around 15% of them singletons. Study-level results: Researchers found most expanded thyroid clonotypes above 0.001 in blood as well.

This CDR3 is built from 17 residues. With 5 bases clipped from V and 2 bases from J, the junction kept 13 bases outside the gene matches. CDR1 is SGHTA, CDR2 FQGNSA, per germline. The source is a young man with Graves' hyperthyroidism. The sample was blood. V and J are TRBV7-2 and TRBJ2-5; 8 nucleotides match TRBD2. The CDR3 DNA follows: TGTGCCAGCAGCCCGGGGGGGGGACGGGGAAAACAAGAGACCCAGTACTTC. Protein sequence: CASSPGGGRGKQETQYF.